A selection of T cell receptor beta chains follows, all from one sample in a study of shared clonotypes between healthy human individuals. Some clones are missing from TCRdb's copy, which holds only in-frame ones; the method was immunoSEQ multiplex PCR. Of about 2.4 million clones listed, 93% were seen once; the top ten hold roughly 0.36%. The sequencing sample was made of naive CD4+ T cells from PBMCs. The origin of the receptors is a man between 18 and 35 years old in good health. Some clones in this sample may be carry-over from other donors' samples. Each CDR3 is given with its conserved first and last residue. A D gene is named only where the DNA matches it firmly. Expanded clones are given a class, and other clones once, few, many or no size at all.

d_call j_call clone_size v_call cdr3_aa cdr3_nt
TRBD1 TRBJ2-7 once TRBV7-6 CASSHDTTGYEQYF TGTGCCAGCAGCCACGACACGACAGGGTACGAGCAGTACTTC
NA TRBJ2-2 NA TRBV6-5 CASSSRPDLTGELFF TGTGCCAGCAGTTCACGACCGGACCTCACCGGGGAGCTGTTTTTT
TRBD1 TRBJ2-7 NA TRBV4-3 CASSIRTGSSYEQYF TGCGCCAGCAGTATTAGGACAGGGTCATCCTACGAGCAGTACTTC
TRBD1 TRBJ2-7 NA TRBV4-1 CASSQPGQRFGYEQYF TGCGCCAGCAGCCAACCGGGACAGAGATTCGGGTACGAGCAGTACTTC
NA TRBJ2-4 NA TRBV2 CASSAQGGTKNIQYF TGTGCCAGCAGTGCTCAGGGGGGAACCAAAAACATTCAGTACTTC
TRBD2 TRBJ2-3 NA TRBV5-1 CASSSGLATDTQYF TGCGCCAGCAGCTCGGGACTAGCGACAGATACGCAGTATTTT
NA TRBJ2-2 NA TRBV7-7 CASSRSGNTGELFF TGTGCCAGCAGCCGTAGCGGGAACACCGGGGAGCTGTTTTTT
TRBD2 TRBJ2-2 NA TRBV29-1 CSAYSTGTSVNTGELFF TGCAGCGCCTATTCCACCGGGACTAGCGTTAACACCGGGGAGCTGTTTTTT
TRBD1 TRBJ1-3 NA TRBV4-1 CASSQKRGTGLSGNTIYF TGCGCCAGCAGCCAAAAACGGGGGACAGGACTCTCTGGAAACACCATATATTTT
TRBD2 TRBJ2-2 NA TRBV10-3 CAIGGTTTGELFF TGTGCCATCGGCGGGACTACCACCGGGGAGCTGTTTTTT
NA TRBJ2-3 few TRBV20-1 CSASGDTQYF TGCAGTGCTAGTGGGGATACGCAGTATTTT